Listed here are 29 T cell receptor beta chains from one sample, sequenced in a study of T cells in Graves' hyperthyroidism and ophthalmopathy. TCR beta CDR3 regions were amplified from RNA. A first-round RT-PCR of the TCR CDR3 used the HTBI primer set. Each CDR3 protein is one row after TCRdb ran MiXCR on the multiplex PCR reads. The sample records hundreds of thousands of distinct CDR3 sequences, approximately 42% being singletons. The sample consisted of peripheral blood or thyroid tissue (not recorded which). These receptors all come from an adult man with Graves' disease, either hyperthyroidism or ophthalmopathy (not recorded which).

This clonotype has a handful of counts. The gene calls are TRBV19 and TRBJ1-1, with a possible D match to TRBD1 (5 bases). CDR1 is LNHDA, CDR2 SQIVND, per germline (reference sequence). Trimming stripped 3 bases from V and 3 bases from J, with 11 bases between. The CDR3 contains 14 residues. The CDR3 loop is CASSMTADYTEAFF. The CDR3 region has the DNA TGTGCCAGTAGTATGACAGCGGATTACACTGAAGCTTTCTTT.

The rearrangement uses TRBV15 and TRBJ2-7; tentatively, D is TRBD2 (6 bases). The germline CDR1 and CDR2 sequences are LNHNV and YYDKDF (reference sequence). V lost 0 bases and J lost 0, with 21 bases in between. The CDR3 spans 19 residues. The CDR3 nucleotides read TGTGCCACCAGCAGAGATGGCGTTTTCGGGAGCTTCAGCTCCTACGAGCAGTACTTC. Its protein product is CATSRDGVFGSFSSYEQYF. Supplemented by reference TRBV15 and TRBJ2-7, the full variable domain reads DAMVIQNPRYQVTQFGKPVTLSCSQTLNHNVMYWYQQKSSQAPKLLFHYYDKDFNNEADTPDNFQSRRPNTSFCFLDIRSPGLGDTAMYLCATSRDGVFGSFSSYEQYFGPGTRLTVT.

This chain joins TRBV10-3 and TRBJ1-5; D is uncertain. The germline V and J ends were trimmed by 8 bases and 5 bases, with 10 bases remaining between them. Germline V gene sequence: CDR1 ENHRY, CDR2 SYGVKD. This CDR3 spans 12 amino acids. The CDR3 loop reads CAIREGDQPQHF. The CDR3 DNA follows: TGTGCCATCCGGGAGGGCGATCAGCCCCAGCATTTT.

This clonotype appeared a few times. This chain connects TRBV29-1 to TRBJ2-5; 9 positions match TRBD1. J lost 5 bases, V lost 4 bases, and 20 bases had no gene match. The CDR3 has 18 residues. Germline lookup yields CDR1 SQVTM and CDR2 ANQGSEA. CDR3 region: CSVVGVVVDRGFGETQYF. The DNA of the CDR3 is TGCAGCGTTGTAGGTGTGGTAGTGGACAGGGGCTTCGGGGAGACCCAGTACTTC.

The chain joins TRBV29-1 to TRBJ2-6, with 8 bases that match TRBD2. J was trimmed by 1 base and V by 8 bases; bases with no gene match: 10. This CDR3 is 16 amino acids long. Germline CDR1 is SQVTM and CDR2 is ANQGSEA. CDR3 DNA sequence: TGCAGCATTGGACTACGCGGGAGGTCTGGGGCCAACGTCCTGACTTTC. It encodes CSIGLRGRSGANVLTF.

This clonotype was found a few times. The gene calls are TRBV14 and TRBJ1-3; no clear D gene. V lost 0 bases and J 6 bases, leaving 9 bases between the germline ends. Germline values: CDR1 SGHDN, CDR2 FVKESK. The CDR3 runs to 14 residues. CDR3 sequence reads: CASSQERALNTIYF. The CDR3 DNA is TGTGCCAGCAGCCAAGAACGGGCCCTAAACACCATATATTTT.

V and J are TRBV7-9 and TRBJ2-5, with 13 bases that match TRBD2. The trim removed 5 bases at V and 4 bases at J, leaving 13 bases unmatched. The CDR3 is 18 residues long. The germline V gene encodes CDR1 SEHNR and CDR2 FQNEAQ (reference sequence). CDR3 in amino acids: CASSRLLTSGGAGETQYF. CDR3 DNA: TGTGCCAGCAGCCGCCTCCTAACTAGCGGGGGGGCCGGAGAGACCCAGTACTTC.

This clonotype was observed once. The rearrangement links TRBV7-3 to TRBJ2-7; D may match TRBD1 or TRBD2 (7 bases each). This CDR3 has 16 amino acids. Trimming took 5 bases from V and 1 from J, leaving 18 bases between them. Germline CDR1 and CDR2: SGHTA and FQGTGA. CDR3 nucleotide sequence: TGTGCCAGCAGCGTCGAGGGGGCTAGCGGTTCCTACGAGCAGTACTTC. Translated: CASSVEGASGSYEQYF.

This chain uses TRBV2 with TRBJ1-6; 9 nucleotides agree with TRBD1. The CDR3 is made up of 14 amino acids. Germline CDR1 is SNHLY and CDR2 is FYNNEI. Trimming removed 7 bases from V and 10 bases from J; junction bases left unmatched: 8. As DNA, the CDR3 is TGTGCCAGCACTGACAGGGGGAGACTCTCACCCCTCCACTTT. Translating gives CASTDRGRLSPLHF. The full variable domain, completed using reference TRBV2 and TRBJ1-6, is EPEVTQTPSHQVTQMGQEVILRCVPISNHLYFYWYRQILGQKVEFLVSFYNNEISEKSEIFDDQFSVERPDGSNFTLKIRSTKLEDSAMYFCASTDRGRLSPLHFGNGTRLTVT.

This clonotype was counted between two and nine times. The chain has TRBV12-3 or TRBV12-4 and TRBJ1-1; D is uncertain. The CDR3 is 13 amino acids. V lost 3 bases, J lost 1 base, and 6 bases lay in between. CDR3 in DNA: TGTGCCAGCAGTTTTTTCAGGAACACTGAAGCTTTCTTT. Its translation is CASSFFRNTEAFF.

This clonotype was seen a handful of times. In DNA form, the CDR3 reads TGCAGTGCTAGAGTCGCGGATGCTAATGAAAAACTGTTTTTT. Translating gives CSARVADANEKLFF. This sequence joins TRBV20-1 and TRBJ1-4, with unresolved D. This CDR3 comprises 14 residues. Germline V gives CDR1 DFQATT, CDR2 SNEGSKA (reference sequence). The V end was cut by 1 base, the J end by 3 bases, with 9 bases between.

This clonotype was found many times. The DNA for the CDR3 is TGTGCCATCAGTGACACAGGGACTAGCAATCAGCCCCAGCATTTT. Amino acids: CAISDTGTSNQPQHF. The chain combines TRBV10-3 with TRBJ1-5; weak D call: TRBD1 (6 bases). Germline values: CDR1 ENHRY, CDR2 SYGVKD. Trimming pared 3 bases from V and 0 bases from J, leaving 9 bases between. This CDR3 spans 15 amino acids.

Worth noting for this clonotype: This sequence may be a read error, since a much larger clone differs from it by one base. The rearrangement uses TRBV7-9 and TRBJ1-2; 10 positions agree with TRBD1. The CDR3 is made up of 12 amino acids. With 4 bases clipped from V and 13 bases from J, the junction kept 6 bases outside the gene matches. From germline, CDR1 is SEHNR and CDR2 FQNEAQ (reference sequence). The CDR3 bases are TGTGCCAGCAGCTCCGGACAGGGGGACCTCACCTTC. Encoded protein: CASSSGQGDLTF.

V usage is TRBV9 and J usage is TRBJ2-7, with 7 bases matching TRBD2. CDR3 size: 14 residues. Trimming took 3 bases from V and 5 from J; bases not matched to a gene: 8. Germline lookup yields CDR1 SGDLS and CDR2 YYNGEE. The CDR3 DNA follows: TGTGCCAGCAGCGCGGGGGGACTGGGCAACGAGCAGTACTTC. Amino acid sequence: CASSAGGLGNEQYF.

At least ten counts were recorded for this clonotype. The chain combines TRBV7-2 with TRBJ1-1, with 8 nucleotides matching TRBD1. With V trimmed by 5 bases and J by 1 base, 6 bases remained unmatched. The V gene's germline CDR1 is SGHTA and CDR2 FQGNSA. The length of the CDR3 is 15 residues. CDR3 nucleotide sequence: TGTGCCAGCAGCCTGTGGACAGGGTGGAACACTGAAGCTTTCTTT. Its protein product is CASSLWTGWNTEAFF. Together with reference TRBV7-2 and TRBJ1-1, the CDR3 gives the full variable domain: GAGVSQSPSNKVTEKGKDVELRCDPISGHTALYWYRQSLGQGLEFLIYFQGNSAPDKSGLPSDRFSAERTGGSVSTLTIQRTQQEDSAVYLCASSLWTGWNTEAFFGQGTRLTVV.

The chain is built from TRBV7-8 and TRBJ1-4; no reliable D call. Trimming removed 6 bases from V and 5 bases from J, with 13 bases in between. This CDR3 region has 14 residues. Germline V lookup: CDR1 SGHVS, CDR2 FQNEAQ. Here the CDR3 DNA reads TGTGCCAGCAGATCTACGCCGTTAAATGAAAAACTGTTTTTT. Translated: CASRSTPLNEKLFF.

This clonotype was counted ten times or more. This rearrangement joins TRBV25-1 to TRBJ1-3, with TRBD1 matching 8 bases. CDR3 length: 12 amino acids. The junction had 4 bases not matched to a gene; V was cut back by 7 bases and J by 8 bases. Per the germline V gene, CDR1 is MGHDK and CDR2 is SYGVNS. The CDR3 spells CASTDREDTIYF. As DNA, the CDR3 is TGTGCCAGCACGGACAGGGAAGACACCATATATTTT.

The chain employs TRBV12-3 or TRBV12-4 and TRBJ1-2, with 8 bases aligning to TRBD1. This CDR3 has 15 residues. V shed 7 bases and J 8 bases; nucleotides not matched to a gene: 15. CDR3 coding DNA: TGTGCCAGCACCCCGCCCACCTACAGGGGGGGAGGCTACACCTTC. Translating gives CASTPPTYRGGGYTF.

This clonotype has at least ten counts. Germline is not matched at one junction end, which may reflect a read error. The rearrangement uses TRBV20-1 and TRBJ2-7; 8 bases are shared with TRBD2. CDR3 length: 14 amino acids. Germline lookup yields CDR1 DFQATT and CDR2 SNEGSKA (reference sequence). DNA of the CDR3: TGCAGTGCTAGACCGGGAGGGCCCTCCAACGAGCAGTACTTC. This sequence encodes CSARPGGPSNEQYF.

In its sample, this clonotype was seen a few times. The chain couples TRBV5-1 to TRBJ1-2; 11 positions agree with TRBD1. Unmatched junction bases numbered 16, after V lost 1 base and J lost 8 bases. The CDR3 length is 18 residues. Germline-derived CDR1 and CDR2 are SGHRS and YFSETQ. CDR3 in amino acids: CASSLSPGQGDRAQGYTF. CDR3 nucleotides: TGCGCCAGCAGCTTGTCTCCGGGACAGGGGGACCGGGCGCAAGGCTACACCTTC.

The sample holds a few counts of this clonotype. The V gene is TRBV7-8, the J gene TRBJ1-3; perhaps TRBD1 as D (6 bases). Between the trimmed V and J ends, which lost 2 bases and 8 bases, there was a span of 10 bases. The CDR3 is 13 residues long. CDR1 and CDR2 (germline): SGHVS, FQNEAQ. Here the CDR3 DNA reads TGTGCCAGCAGCTTACCAGGGGAAGACACCATATATTTT. Translated, it gives CASSLPGEDTIYF.

The chain uses TRBV2 and TRBJ1-5, with D hard to call. Looked up from germline, CDR1 is SNHLY and CDR2 is FYNNEI. Trimming cost V 6 bases and J 0 bases, with 12 bases left between them. CDR3 length equals 15 residues. The CDR3 region is CASRVSSSSNQPQHF. Written as DNA, the CDR3 is TGTGCCAGCAGGGTTAGTTCCTCTAGCAATCAGCCCCAGCATTTT.

The chain combines TRBV10-3 with TRBJ1-2; a weak D match, TRBD1 (5 bases). Deletions cut 10 bases from V and 0 bases from J, with 27 bases between. Germline V lookup: CDR1 ENHRY, CDR2 SYGVKD. The CDR3 runs 18 residues. The CDR3 loop reads CASGSPFGQLKANYGYTF. CDR3 DNA sequence: TGTGCCAGCGGTTCACCATTTGGACAACTCAAAGCTAACTATGGCTACACCTTC.

This sequence joins TRBV7-2 and TRBJ1-5; no clear D gene. The CDR3 runs to 11 residues. From germline, CDR1 is SGHTA and CDR2 FQGNSA. Trimming took off 5 bases at V and 13 bases at J, with 12 bases between the two ends. The CDR3 region is CASSQQKGQHF. For the CDR3, the DNA is TGTGCCAGCAGCCAGCAGAAGGGACAGCATTTT.

Turning to this clonotype: Here the CDR3 omits its conserved ending phenylalanine or tryptophan, so a read error is the likely source. This sequence joins TRBV10-3 and TRBJ1-5; TRBD1 matches at 7 bases. The CDR3 extends over 14 amino acids. CDR1 and CDR2 from the germline V gene are ENHRY and SYGVKD. As DNA, the CDR3 is TGTGCCAGCAGTTGGGGACAGTCCAATCAGCCCCAGCATTCT. It is translated as CASSWGQSNQPQHS.

This clonotype occurred many times. The J gene is TRBJ2-5, the V gene TRBV20-1; the match to TRBD2 covers 14 bases. Germline CDR1 and CDR2: DFQATT and SNEGSKA (reference sequence). Losses at the gene ends were 0 bases for V and 5 bases for J; bases not matched to a gene: 8. The CDR3 sequence is 17 residues long. The CDR3 reads CSAREGLAGAGGETQYF. The DNA of the CDR3 is TGCAGTGCTAGAGAGGGACTAGCGGGAGCTGGTGGGGAGACCCAGTACTTC.

In nucleotides, the CDR3 is TGTGCCAGCACCTACCGACAGGGATTACATGGCTACACCTTC. This translates into CASTYRQGLHGYTF. The V gene is TRBV6-5, the J gene TRBJ1-2; 7 positions match TRBD1. The germline CDR1 and CDR2 sequences are MNHEY and SVGAGI. V dropped 7 bases and J dropped 6; count of bases not matched to a gene: 11. The CDR3 totals 14 residues.

The V gene is TRBV6-5, the J gene TRBJ2-6, with D hard to call. V was clipped by 7 bases and J by 2 bases, with 15 bases between them. Germline assignment: CDR1 MNHEY and CDR2 SVGAGI. This CDR3 is built from 16 residues. CDR3 region: CASTSPWQPGANVLTF. The CDR3 nucleotides are TGTGCCAGCACTTCTCCCTGGCAGCCTGGGGCCAACGTCCTGACTTTC.

This clonotype occurred once. The chain links TRBV29-1 to TRBJ1-1, with no clear D. The germline V gene has CDR1 SQVTM and CDR2 ANQGSEA. CDR3 length equals 13 residues. V was shortened by 8 bases and J by 5 bases, with 18 bases between the two germline ends. CDR3 bases: TGCAGCCCACCCTCAAGGGTCGGGACTGAAGCTTTCTTT. It yields the protein CSPPSRVGTEAFF.